This is a list of T cell receptor beta chains from one sample in a study of T cells after posttransplantation cyclophosphamide. Clones were sequenced by immunoSEQ multiplex PCR, and TCRdb holds only the in-frame ones, with some missing. The sample was found to contain around 35,000 clones, and every one recurs. The sample comprised PBMCs. The source of these receptors is a woman in her forties or fifties in good health and a related stem cell transplant donor. CDR3s include the opening cysteine and the closing phenylalanine or tryptophan. Each record gives: clone size, D gene, V gene, J gene, CDR3 DNA, CDR3 protein. A D gene is named only where the DNA matches it firmly. Each size is how often the clone was seen (once, few, many) or a class if it is expanded.

>many|-|TRBV14|TRBJ1-2
TGTGCCAGCAGCCCACACCAGGGTTTTGGCTACACCTTC
CASSPHQGFGYTF
>few|TRBD2|TRBV15|TRBJ2-1
TGTGCCACCAGCAGAGATAGGGCTAGCGGGTACAATGAGCAGTTCTTC
CATSRDRASGYNEQFF
>many|-|TRBV30|TRBJ1-3
TGTGCCTGGAGTGTGTCCTTTGGAAACACCATATATTTT
CAWSVSFGNTIYF
>few|TRBD1|TRBV5-1|TRBJ1-2
TGCGCCAGCAGCTTGAGGACAGGGGAATATGGCTACACCTTC
CASSLRTGEYGYTF
>many|TRBD2|TRBV4-1|TRBJ2-1
TGCGCCAGCAGAACAGGACTAGCGGGAGGGAATGAGCAGTTCTTC
CASRTGLAGGNEQFF
>many|-|TRBV6-1|TRBJ1-3
TGTGCCAGCAGTGAAACGGGGATGGGGTTTGGAAACACCATATATTTT
CASSETGMGFGNTIYF
>many|TRBD1|TRBV5-1|TRBJ2-7
TGCGCCAGCAGCTTCGGACAGGTTGCCGAGCAGTACTTC
CASSFGQVAEQYF
>many|TRBD2|TRBV6-2/TRBV6-3|TRBJ2-7
TGTGCCAGCAGGACTAGCGGGACCTACGAGCAGTACTTC
CASRTSGTYEQYF
>many|-|TRBV10-3|TRBJ2-3
TGTGCCATCACAACAGGTGAAGGGATAGATACGCAGTATTTT
CAITTGEGIDTQYF
>few|TRBD1|TRBV28|TRBJ1-6
TGTGCCAGCAGCCCTAGACAGGGCTGGGGCAATTCACCCCTCCACTTT
CASSPRQGWGNSPLHF